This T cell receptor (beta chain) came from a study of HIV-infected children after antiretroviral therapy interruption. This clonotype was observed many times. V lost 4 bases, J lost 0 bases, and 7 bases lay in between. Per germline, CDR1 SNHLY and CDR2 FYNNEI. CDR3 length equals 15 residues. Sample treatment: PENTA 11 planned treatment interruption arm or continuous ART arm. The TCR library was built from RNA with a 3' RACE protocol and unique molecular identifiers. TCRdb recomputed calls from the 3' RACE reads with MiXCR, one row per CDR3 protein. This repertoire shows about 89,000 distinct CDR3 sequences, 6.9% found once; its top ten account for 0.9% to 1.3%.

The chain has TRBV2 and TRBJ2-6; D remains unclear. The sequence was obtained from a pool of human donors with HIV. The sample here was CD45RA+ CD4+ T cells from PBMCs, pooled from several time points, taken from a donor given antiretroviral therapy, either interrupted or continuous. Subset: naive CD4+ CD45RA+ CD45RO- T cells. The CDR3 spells CASSALDSGANVLTF. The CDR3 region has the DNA TGTGCCAGCAGTGCCCTGGACTCTGGGGCCAACGTCCTGACTTTC.